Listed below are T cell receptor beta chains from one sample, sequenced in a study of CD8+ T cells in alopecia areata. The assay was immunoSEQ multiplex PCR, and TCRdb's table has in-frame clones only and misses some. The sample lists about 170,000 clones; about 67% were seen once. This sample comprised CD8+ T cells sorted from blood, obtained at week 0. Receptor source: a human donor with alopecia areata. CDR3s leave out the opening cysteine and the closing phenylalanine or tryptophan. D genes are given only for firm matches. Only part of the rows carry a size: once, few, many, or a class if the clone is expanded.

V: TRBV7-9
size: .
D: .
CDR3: ASIPEGPPRELF

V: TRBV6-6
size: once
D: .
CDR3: ASNGGSTDTQY

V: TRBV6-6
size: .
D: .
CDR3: ASSYSAESNQPQH

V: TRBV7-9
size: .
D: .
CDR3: ASSNGLINTEAF

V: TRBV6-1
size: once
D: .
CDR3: ASSEHPGRAKGETQY

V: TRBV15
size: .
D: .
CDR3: ATSVDGSVQPQH

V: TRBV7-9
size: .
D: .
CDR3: ASGSEGSPYSEQF

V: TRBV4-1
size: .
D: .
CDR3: ASSAGPVNTEAF

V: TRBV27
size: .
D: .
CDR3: ASSETEDQPQH

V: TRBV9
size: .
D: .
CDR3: ASSPQGESYNEQF

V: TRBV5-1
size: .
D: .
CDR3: ASSLWPDEQY

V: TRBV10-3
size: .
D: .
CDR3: AITEQAHYGYT

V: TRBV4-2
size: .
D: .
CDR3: ASSQETSAGLSSNQPQH

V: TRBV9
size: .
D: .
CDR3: ASSLARDYEQY

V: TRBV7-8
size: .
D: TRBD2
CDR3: ASSKLADLAKNIQY

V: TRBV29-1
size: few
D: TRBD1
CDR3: SVWTGANTGELF

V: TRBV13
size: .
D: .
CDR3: ASSVGSGANVLT

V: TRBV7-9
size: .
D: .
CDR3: ASSPTDRNTGELF

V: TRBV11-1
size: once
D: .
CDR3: ASTASGRSTGELF

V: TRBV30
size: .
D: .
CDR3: ASNDWTSTDTQY

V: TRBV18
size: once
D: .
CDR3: ASSPSPLSISKWTQY

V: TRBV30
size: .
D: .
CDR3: AWHRPSQAF

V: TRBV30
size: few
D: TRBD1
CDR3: AWSTGGLTGELF

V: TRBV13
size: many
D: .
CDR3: ASSTTSHSYNEQF

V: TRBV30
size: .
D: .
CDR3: AWTDGISWVHGYT

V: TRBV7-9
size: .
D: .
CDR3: ASSLARKGTEAF

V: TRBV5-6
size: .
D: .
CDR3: ASSLEYYGYT

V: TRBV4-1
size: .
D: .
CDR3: ASSQVRSLLRGLPRDTQY

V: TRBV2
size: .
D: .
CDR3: ASKPFGETQY

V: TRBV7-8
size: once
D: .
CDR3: ASSSGAEGTNTEAF

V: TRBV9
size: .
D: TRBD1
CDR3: ASSRQGTNTEAF

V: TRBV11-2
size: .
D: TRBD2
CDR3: ASFLAGGLGEQF

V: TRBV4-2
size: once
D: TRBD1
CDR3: ASGTGERSPLH

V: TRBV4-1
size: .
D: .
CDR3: ASSGGAKTYEQY

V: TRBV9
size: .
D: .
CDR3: ASSPFDSTGELF

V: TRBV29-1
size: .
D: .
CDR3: SVNGNTGELF

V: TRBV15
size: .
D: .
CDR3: ATSREARGQPQH

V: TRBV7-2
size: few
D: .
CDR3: ASSLTEDGYT

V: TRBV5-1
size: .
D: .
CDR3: AKNREVTRDGQY

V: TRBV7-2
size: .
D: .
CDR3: ASSLAGRVEKLF

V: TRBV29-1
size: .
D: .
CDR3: SVLGGDEQF

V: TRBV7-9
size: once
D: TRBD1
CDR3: ASSPMGQQAF

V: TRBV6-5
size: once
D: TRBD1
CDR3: ASSYNSAGGVGELF

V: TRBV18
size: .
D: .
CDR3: ASSPPGGVNEQY

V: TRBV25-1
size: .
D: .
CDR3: ASSLNRERAEAF

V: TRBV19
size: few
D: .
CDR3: ASSIASTGELF

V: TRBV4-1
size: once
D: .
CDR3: ASSQDFPTLYNEQF

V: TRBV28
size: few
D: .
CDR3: ASTRLTQEGYTYEQY

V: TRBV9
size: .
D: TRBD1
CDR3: ASSPARGYYGYT

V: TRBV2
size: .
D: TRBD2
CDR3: AIVSGGANTGELF

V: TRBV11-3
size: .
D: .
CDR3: ASSPGLGANVLT

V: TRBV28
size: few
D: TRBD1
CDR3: ASSLYRTGIYEQY

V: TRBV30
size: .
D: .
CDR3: AWHRLSPNYGYT